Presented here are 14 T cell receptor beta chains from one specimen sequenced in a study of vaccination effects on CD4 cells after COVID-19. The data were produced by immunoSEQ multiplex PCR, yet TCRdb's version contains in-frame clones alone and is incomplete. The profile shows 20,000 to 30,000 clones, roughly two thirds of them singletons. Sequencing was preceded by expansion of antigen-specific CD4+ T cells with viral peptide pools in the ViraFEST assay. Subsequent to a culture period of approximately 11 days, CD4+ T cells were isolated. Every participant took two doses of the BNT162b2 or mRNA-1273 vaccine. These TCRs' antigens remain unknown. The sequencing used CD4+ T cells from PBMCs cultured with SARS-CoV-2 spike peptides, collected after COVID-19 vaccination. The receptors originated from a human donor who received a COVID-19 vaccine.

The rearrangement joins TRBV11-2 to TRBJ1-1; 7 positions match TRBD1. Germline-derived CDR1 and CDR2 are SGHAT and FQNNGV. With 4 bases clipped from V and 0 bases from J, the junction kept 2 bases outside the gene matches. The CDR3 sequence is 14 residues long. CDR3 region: CASSSRGLNTEAFF. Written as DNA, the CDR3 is TGTGCCAGCAGCTCGAGGGGGCTGAACACTGAAGCTTTCTTT. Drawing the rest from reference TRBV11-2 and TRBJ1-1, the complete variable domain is EAGVAQSPRYKIIEKRQSVAFWCNPISGHATLYWYQQILGQGPKLLIQFQNNGVVDDSQLPKDRFSAERLKGVDSTLKIQPAKLEDSAVYLCASSSRGLNTEAFFGQGTRLTVV.

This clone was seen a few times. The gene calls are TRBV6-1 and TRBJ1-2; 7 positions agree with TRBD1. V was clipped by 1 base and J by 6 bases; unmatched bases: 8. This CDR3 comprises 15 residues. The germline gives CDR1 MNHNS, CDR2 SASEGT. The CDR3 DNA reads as TGTGCCAGCAGTGAAGAGGGGGACAGATTGGATGGCTACACCTTC. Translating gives CASSEEGDRLDGYTF.

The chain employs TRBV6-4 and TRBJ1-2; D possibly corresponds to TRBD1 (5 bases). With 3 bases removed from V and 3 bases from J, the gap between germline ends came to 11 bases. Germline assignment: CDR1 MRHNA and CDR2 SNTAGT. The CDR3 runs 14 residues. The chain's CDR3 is CASSEGTGDYGYTF. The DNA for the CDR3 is TGTGCCAGCAGTGAGGGCACGGGGGACTATGGCTACACCTTC.

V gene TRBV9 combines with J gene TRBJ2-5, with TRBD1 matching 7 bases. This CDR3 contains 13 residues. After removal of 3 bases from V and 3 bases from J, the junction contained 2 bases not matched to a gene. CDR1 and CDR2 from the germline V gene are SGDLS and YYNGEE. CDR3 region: CASSAGTEETQYF. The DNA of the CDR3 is TGTGCCAGCAGCGCCGGGACAGAAGAGACCCAGTACTTC. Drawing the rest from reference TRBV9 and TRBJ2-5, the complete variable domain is DSGVTQTPKHLITATGQRVTLRCSPRSGDLSVYWYQQSLDQGLQFLIQYYNGEERAKGNILERFSAQQFPDLHSELNLSSLELGDSALYFCASSAGTEETQYFGPGTRLLVL.

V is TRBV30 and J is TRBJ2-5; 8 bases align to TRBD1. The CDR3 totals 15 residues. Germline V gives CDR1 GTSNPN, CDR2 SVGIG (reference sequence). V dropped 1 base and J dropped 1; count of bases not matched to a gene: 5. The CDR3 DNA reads TGTGCCTGGAGTGAAGGACAGGGCCGCCAAGAGACCCAGTACTTC. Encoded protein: CAWSEGQGRQETQYF.

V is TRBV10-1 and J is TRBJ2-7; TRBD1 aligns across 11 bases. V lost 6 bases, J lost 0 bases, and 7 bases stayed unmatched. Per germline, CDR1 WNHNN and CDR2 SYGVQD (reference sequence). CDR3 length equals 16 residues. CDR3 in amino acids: CASSPGQGVYSYEQYF. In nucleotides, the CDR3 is TGCGCCAGCAGCCCGGGACAGGGGGTTTACTCCTACGAGCAGTACTTC.

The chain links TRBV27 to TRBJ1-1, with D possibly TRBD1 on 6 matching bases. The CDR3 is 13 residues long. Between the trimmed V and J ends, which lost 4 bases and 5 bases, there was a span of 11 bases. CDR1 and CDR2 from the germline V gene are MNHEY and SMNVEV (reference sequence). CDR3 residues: CASSSQGRTEAFF. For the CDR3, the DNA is TGTGCCAGCAGTTCTCAGGGGCGGACTGAAGCTTTCTTT.

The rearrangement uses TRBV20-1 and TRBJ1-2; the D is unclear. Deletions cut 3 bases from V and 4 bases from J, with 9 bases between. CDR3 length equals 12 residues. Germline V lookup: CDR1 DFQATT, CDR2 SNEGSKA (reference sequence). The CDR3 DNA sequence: TGCAGTGCTAGTGAGCGGCTCTATGGCTACACCTTC. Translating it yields CSASERLYGYTF.

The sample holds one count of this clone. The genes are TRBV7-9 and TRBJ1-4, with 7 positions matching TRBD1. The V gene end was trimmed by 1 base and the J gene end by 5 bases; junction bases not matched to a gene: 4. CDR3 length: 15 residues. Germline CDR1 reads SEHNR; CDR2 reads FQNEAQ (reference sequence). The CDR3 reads CASSLGDSPNEKLFF. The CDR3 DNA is TGTGCCAGCAGCTTAGGGGACAGCCCCAATGAAAAACTGTTTTTT.

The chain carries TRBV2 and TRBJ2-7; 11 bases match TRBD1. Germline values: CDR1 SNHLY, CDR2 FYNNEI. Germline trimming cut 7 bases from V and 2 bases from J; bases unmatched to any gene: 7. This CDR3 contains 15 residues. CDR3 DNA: TGTGCCAGCATCCCGGGACAGGGGGAAACCTACGAGCAGTACTTC. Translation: CASIPGQGETYEQYF.

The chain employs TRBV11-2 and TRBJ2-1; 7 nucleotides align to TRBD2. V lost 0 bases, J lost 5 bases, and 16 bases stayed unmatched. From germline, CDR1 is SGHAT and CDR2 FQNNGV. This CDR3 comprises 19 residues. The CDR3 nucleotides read TGTGCCAGCAGCTTAGATTATTTCCCCGACGGGACTATAAACAATGAGCAGTTCTTC. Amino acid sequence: CASSLDYFPDGTINNEQFF. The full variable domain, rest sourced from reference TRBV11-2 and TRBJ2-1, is EAGVAQSPRYKIIEKRQSVAFWCNPISGHATLYWYQQILGQGPKLLIQFQNNGVVDDSQLPKDRFSAERLKGVDSTLKIQPAKLEDSAVYLCASSLDYFPDGTINNEQFFGPGTRLTVL.

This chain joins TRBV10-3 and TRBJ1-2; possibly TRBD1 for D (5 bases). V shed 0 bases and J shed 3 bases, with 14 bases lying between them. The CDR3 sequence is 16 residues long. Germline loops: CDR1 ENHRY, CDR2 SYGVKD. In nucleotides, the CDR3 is TGTGCCATCAGTGAGTCCCCGGCGGGGACGGACTATGGCTACACCTTC. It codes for CAISESPAGTDYGYTF.

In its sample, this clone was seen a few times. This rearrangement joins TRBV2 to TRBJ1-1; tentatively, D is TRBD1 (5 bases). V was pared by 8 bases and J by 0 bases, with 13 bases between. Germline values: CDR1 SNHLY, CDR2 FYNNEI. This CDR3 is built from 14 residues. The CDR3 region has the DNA TGTGCCAGCGATCGGGGGGGGTTGAACACTGAAGCTTTCTTT. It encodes CASDRGGLNTEAFF.

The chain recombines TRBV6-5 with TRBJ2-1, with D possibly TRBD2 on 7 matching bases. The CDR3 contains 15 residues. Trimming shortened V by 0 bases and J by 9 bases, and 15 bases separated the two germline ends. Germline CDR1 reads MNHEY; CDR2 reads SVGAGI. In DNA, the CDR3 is TGTGCCAGCAGTTACTCAGGGGGGGTTTGGACTGAGCAGTTCTTC. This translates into CASSYSGGVWTEQFF.